This T cell receptor beta chain was profiled in a study of blood T cell repertoires in COVID-19. On the study more broadly: Samples taken during acute and convalescent COVID-19 were collected in the United States, Italy and Spain. The analysed material was cDNA or gDNA that came from T cells, B-cell-depleted T cells, or PBMCs.

Authors' methods: Researchers report that nucleated cell counts were estimated from reference gene primer amplification. This table comes from immunoSEQ multiplex PCR, and its TCRdb copy is limited to in-frame clones, with some not included. D and trimming were read from the DNA, whereas the V and J calls and clone size are those reported in that table. The data show about 160,000 clones, with around 90% seen just once and 2.5% to 3% held by the top ten. The clonotype originates from a man aged 55 to 70 with acute or convalescent COVID-19. The specimen was peripheral blood.

The CDR3 spells CASRPRVTHTQYF. The CDR3 DNA follows: TGTGCCAGCAGACCGCGGGTGACACATACGCAGTATTTT. The rearrangement joins TRBV2 to TRBJ2-3; TRBD2 might be the D (5 bases). Germline loops: CDR1 SNHLY, CDR2 FYNNEI. The germline V and J ends were trimmed by 6 bases and 7 bases, with 14 bases remaining between them. CDR3 length: 13 amino acids.